This entry lists 2 T cell receptor beta chains sequenced from one sample in a study of T-cell reconstitution after alpha-beta-depleted transplantation in children. Molecular barcoding with unique molecular identifiers was used for the TCRbeta library. In TCRdb, the PCR reads were re-called with MiXCR into one record per CDR3 protein. This sample has some 250,000 distinct CDR3 sequences, with more than 10% found just once. The starting material was PBMCs from the stem cell graft donor, obtained from the stem cell graft. The receptors were sampled from a human donor who donated a stem cell graft to a child with acute lymphoblastic leukemia.

In this sample, this clonotype turned up a few times. This chain links TRBV28 with TRBJ1-3, with D possibly being TRBD1 (5 bases). The CDR3 has 21 amino acids. Trimming took off 8 bases at V and 0 bases at J, with 32 bases between the two ends. From germline, CDR1 is MDHEN and CDR2 SYDVKM. The CDR3: CASRTLTTGRTGPISGNTIYF. Here the CDR3 DNA reads TGTGCCAGCCGTACCCTTACTACGGGACGAACGGGCCCCATCTCTGGAAACACCATATATTTT.

In regard to this clonotype: Since a much larger clone is just one base distant, this may be a read error. The DNA for the CDR3 is TGCGCCAGCAGCTTGGAGGCGAATTCACCCCTCCACTTT. The encoded protein is CASSLEANSPLHF. The rearrangement uses TRBV5-1 and TRBJ1-6; D is uncertain. From germline, CDR1 is SGHRS and CDR2 YFSETQ. The germline V and J ends were trimmed by 0 bases and 7 bases, with 5 bases remaining between them. There are 13 residues in the CDR3.